This TCR beta chain was captured in a study of CXCR3-negative and CXCR3-positive naive CD8 T cells. With UMI labels, 5' RACE was used to prepare the TRB cDNA libraries. TCRdb re-called the 5' RACE reads, yielding one record per CDR3 amino acid sequence without DNA. This sample contains some 6,700 distinct CDR3 sequences. The germline V gene encodes CDR1 SGHRS and CDR2 YFSETQ. This CDR3 region has 20 residues. This clonotype counts as medium-sized by frequency. Sequenced material: naive CXCR3- CD8+ T cells from blood. Stated subset: CD45RO-CCR7+CD27+CD95- naive CD8+ T cells lacking CXCR3 (TNR3-). The clonotype originates from a human donor in good health. Some clones in this sample may be carry-over from other donors' samples. J is TRBJ2-1 and V is TRBV5-1; as DNA is missing, the TRBD2 call by TCRdb cannot be tested. CDR3 amino acids: CASSLPRTSGGSSSYNEQFF.